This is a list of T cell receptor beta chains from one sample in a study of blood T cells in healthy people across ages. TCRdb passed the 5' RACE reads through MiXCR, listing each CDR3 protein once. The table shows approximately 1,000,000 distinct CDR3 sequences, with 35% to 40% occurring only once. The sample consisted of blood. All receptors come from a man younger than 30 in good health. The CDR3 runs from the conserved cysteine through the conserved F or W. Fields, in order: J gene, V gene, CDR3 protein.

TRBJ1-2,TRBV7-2,CASSSDNRYGYTF
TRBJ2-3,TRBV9,CASSVSGSSTDTQYF
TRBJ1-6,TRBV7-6,CASSFWRHSPLHF
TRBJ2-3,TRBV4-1,CASSQEHTQYF
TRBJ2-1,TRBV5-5,CASSQGQGANTMLNEQFF
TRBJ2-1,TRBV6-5,CASSYSRTGYNEQFF
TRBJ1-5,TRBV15,CATSRGRNSNQPQHF
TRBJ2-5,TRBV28,CASRVAGGKEETQYF
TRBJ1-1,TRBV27,CASSLSQRTGLHLNTEAFF
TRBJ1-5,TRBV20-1,CSARPIGHTNQPQHF
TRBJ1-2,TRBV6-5,CASRAGTGPLNYGYTF
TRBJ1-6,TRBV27,CASSLSQRGDSPPHF
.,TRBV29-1,CSVTGELAGFYEQYF
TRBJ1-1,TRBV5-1,CASSPSGSATEAFF
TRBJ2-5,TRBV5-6,CASSYGQGLREQYF
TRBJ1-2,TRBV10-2,CASSEFPDSYGYTF
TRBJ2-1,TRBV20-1,CSARASGGGYEQFF